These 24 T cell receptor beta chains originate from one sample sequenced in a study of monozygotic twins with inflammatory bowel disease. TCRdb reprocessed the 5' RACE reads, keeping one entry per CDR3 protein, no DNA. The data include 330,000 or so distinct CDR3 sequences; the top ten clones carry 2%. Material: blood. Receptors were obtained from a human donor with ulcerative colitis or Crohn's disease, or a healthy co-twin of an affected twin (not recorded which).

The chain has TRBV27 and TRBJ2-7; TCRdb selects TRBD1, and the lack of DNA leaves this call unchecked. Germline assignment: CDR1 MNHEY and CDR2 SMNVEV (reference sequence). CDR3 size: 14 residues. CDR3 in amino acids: CASSLARVGYEQYF.

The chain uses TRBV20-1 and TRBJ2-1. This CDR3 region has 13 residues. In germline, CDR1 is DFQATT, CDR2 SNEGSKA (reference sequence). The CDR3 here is CSAGGSSYNEQFF.

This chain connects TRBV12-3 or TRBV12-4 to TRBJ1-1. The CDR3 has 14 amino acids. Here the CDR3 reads CASSFQGSQEGAFF.

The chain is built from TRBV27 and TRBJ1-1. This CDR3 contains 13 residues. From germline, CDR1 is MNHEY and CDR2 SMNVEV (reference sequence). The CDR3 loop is CASSFINGAEAFF.

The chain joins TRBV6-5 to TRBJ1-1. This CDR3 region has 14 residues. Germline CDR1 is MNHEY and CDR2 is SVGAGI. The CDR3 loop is CASSYEGGGTEAFF.

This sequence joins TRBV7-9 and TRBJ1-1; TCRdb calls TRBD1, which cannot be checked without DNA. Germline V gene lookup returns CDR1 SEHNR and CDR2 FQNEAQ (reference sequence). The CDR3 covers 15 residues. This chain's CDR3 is CASSLVVRTGAEAFF.

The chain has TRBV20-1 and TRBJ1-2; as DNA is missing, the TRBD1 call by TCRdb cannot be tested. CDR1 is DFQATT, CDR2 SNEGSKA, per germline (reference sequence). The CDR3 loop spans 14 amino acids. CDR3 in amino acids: CSARWDHGNYGYTF.

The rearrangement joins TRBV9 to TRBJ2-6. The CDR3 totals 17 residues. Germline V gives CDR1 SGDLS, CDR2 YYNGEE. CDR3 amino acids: CASSTDAGASGANVLTF.

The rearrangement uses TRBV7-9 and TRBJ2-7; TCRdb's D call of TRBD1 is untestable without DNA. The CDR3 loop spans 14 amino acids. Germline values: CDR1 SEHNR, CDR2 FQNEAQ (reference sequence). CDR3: CASSLTGDPYEQYF.

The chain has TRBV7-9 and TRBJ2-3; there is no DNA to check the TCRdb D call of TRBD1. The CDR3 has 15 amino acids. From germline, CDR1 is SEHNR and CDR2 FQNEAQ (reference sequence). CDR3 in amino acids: CASWGWGFPTDTQYF.

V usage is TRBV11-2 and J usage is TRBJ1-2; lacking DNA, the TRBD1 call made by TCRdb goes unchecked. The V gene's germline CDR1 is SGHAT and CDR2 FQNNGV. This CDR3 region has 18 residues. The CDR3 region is CASSSPRDRASANYGYTF.

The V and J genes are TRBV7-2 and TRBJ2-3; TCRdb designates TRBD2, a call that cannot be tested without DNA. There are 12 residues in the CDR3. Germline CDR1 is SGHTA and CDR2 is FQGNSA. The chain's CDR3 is CASSLYGTRGYF.

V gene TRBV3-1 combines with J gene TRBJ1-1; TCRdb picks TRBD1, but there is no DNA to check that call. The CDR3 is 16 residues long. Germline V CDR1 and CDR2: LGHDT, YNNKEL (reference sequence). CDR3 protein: CASSQGGLWGSTEAFF.

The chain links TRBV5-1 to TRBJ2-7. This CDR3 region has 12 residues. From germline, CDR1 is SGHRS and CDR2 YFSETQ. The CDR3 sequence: CASSLDGYEQYF.

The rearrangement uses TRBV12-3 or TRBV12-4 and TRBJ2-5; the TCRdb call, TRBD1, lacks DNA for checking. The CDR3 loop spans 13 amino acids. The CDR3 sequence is CASTTGGQETQYF.

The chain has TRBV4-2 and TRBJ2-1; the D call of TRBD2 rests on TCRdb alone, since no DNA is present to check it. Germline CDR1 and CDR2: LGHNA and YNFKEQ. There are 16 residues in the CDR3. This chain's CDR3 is CASSQDRGLGWNEQFF.

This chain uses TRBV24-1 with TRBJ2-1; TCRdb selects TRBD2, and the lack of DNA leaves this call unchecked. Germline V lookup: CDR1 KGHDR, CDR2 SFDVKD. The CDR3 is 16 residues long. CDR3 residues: CATSDFASGKYNEQFF.

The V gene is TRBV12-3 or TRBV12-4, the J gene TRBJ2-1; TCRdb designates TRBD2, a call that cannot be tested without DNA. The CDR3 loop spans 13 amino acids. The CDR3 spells CASSLEGPNEQFF.

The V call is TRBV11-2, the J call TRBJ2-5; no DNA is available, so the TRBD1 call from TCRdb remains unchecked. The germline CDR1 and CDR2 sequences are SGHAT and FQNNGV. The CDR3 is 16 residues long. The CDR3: CASSLEGKGVQETQYF.

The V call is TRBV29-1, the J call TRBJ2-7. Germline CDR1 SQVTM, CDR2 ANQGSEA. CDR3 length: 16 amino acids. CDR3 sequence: CSVEGGWSAGSYEQYF.

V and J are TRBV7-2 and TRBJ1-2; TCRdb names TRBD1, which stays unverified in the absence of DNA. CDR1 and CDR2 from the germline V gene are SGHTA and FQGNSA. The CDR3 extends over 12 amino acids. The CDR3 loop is CASSAYRAGYTF.

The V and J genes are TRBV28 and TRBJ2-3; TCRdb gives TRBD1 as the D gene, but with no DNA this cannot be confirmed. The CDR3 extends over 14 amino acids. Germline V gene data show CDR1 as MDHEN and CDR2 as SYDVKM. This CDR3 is CASSKSEGEDTQYF.

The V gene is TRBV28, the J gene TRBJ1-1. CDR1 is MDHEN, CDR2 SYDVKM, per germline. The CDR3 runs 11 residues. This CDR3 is CASSLQTEAFF. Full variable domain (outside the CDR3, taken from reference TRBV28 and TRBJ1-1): DVKVTQSSRYLVKRTGEKVFLECVQDMDHENMFWYRQDPGLGLRLIYFSYDVKMKEKGDIPEGYSVSREKKERFSLILESASTNQTSMYLCASSLQTEAFFGQGTRLTVV.

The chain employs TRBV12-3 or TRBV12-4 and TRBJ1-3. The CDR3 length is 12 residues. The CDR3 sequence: CASSPSGNTIYF.